Below are 28 T cell receptor beta chains sequenced from a single sample in a study of regulatory T cells in long-lasting Graves disease. Time point meaning: newly diagnosed GD, antithyroid drugs for less than 3 months. From PBMCs, RNA was extracted and then used to make the TCR library. TCR beta libraries were built with iRepertoire HTBI primers and Arm-PCR of CDR3 regions. TCRdb re-analysed the multiplex PCR reads in MiXCR, keeping a single row per CDR3 protein. The sample contains just over 600,000 distinct CDR3 sequences, roughly 15% of which appear only once. The sample was also reused in another study, on T cells in Graves' hyperthyroidism and ophthalmopathy.

Source: peripheral blood mononuclear cells (PBMCs), taken at new diagnosis, from a patient treated with antithyroid drugs. The receptors stem from a woman under 40 with Graves disease.

This chain uses TRBV7-8 with TRBJ2-6; 7 nucleotides agree with TRBD1. From germline, CDR1 is SGHVS and CDR2 FQNEAQ. The CDR3 covers 18 residues. V lost 3 bases to trimming and J lost 0 bases; unmatched junction nucleotides: 8. CDR3 region: CASSLTGIDFSGANVLTF. DNA for the CDR3: TGTGCCAGCAGCTTGACAGGGATCGACTTCTCTGGGGCCAACGTCCTGACTTTC.

A word on this clonotype: Being one base from a much bigger clone, this may be a read error. This rearrangement joins TRBV6-1 to TRBJ2-7, with TRBD2 matching over 11 bases. Germline CDR1 reads MNHNS; CDR2 reads SASEGT. V shed 1 base, J shed 7 bases, and the junction held 9 bases outside the gene matches. CDR3 size: 16 residues. The CDR3 DNA reads as TGTGCCAGCAGTGAAGGATTAGCGGGAGGGACTCTTGAGCAGTACTTC. Residues: CASSEGLAGGTLEQYF.

This clonotype was seen only once. This may stem from a read error, because a much larger clone lies one nucleotide away. The V and J genes are TRBV5-1 and TRBJ2-1; D possibly corresponds to TRBD2 (5 bases). Germline V gene data show CDR1 as SGHRS and CDR2 as YFSETQ. CDR3 length: 16 amino acids. Trimming cost V 4 bases and J 9 bases, with 23 bases left between them. CDR3 region: CASSVGPMGSSIEQFF. CDR3 bases: TGCGCCAGCAGCGTCGGCCCGATGGGGAGTTCCATTGAGCAGTTCTTC.

The rearrangement uses TRBV6-1 and TRBJ1-1; 11 bases line up with TRBD1. Germline CDR1 is MNHNS and CDR2 is SASEGT. The CDR3 totals 15 residues. With V trimmed by 7 bases and J by 5 bases, 9 bases remained unmatched. The CDR3 DNA sequence: TGTGCCAGCATCGAAAGGACAGGGGGCCGTACTGAAGCTTTCTTT. It specifies CASIERTGGRTEAFF.

This clonotype came up many times. V and J are TRBV7-9 and TRBJ2-7; D unclear. CDR3 length: 12 amino acids. V was clipped by 0 bases and J by 6 bases, with 6 bases between them. Germline V gene data show CDR1 as SEHNR and CDR2 as FQNEAQ (reference sequence). CDR3 DNA: TGTGCCAGCAGCTTAGCGCCGGGCGAGCAGTACTTC. Protein: CASSLAPGEQYF.

This clonotype was detected many times. This chain uses TRBV5-1 with TRBJ2-7; 10 positions agree with TRBD2. Germline loops: CDR1 SGHRS, CDR2 YFSETQ. V gave up 3 bases and J gave up 4 bases; unmatched junction bases: 10. The CDR3 runs to 16 residues. CDR3 sequence reads: CASSSALAGEGYEQYF. For the CDR3, the DNA is TGCGCCAGCAGCTCCGCTCTAGCGGGAGAGGGTTACGAGCAGTACTTC.

In its sample, this clonotype was seen many times. CDR3 sequence reads: CASSPFPRTNTEAFF. In nucleotides, the CDR3 is TGTGCCAGCAGTCCTTTTCCTCGAACAAACACTGAAGCTTTCTTT. The chain links TRBV27 to TRBJ1-1; D unresolved. V was trimmed by 5 bases and J by 2 bases, leaving 15 bases between them. Germline loops: CDR1 MNHEY, CDR2 SMNVEV (reference sequence). The CDR3 has 15 residues.

This clonotype was seen at least ten times. The rearrangement uses TRBV12-3 or TRBV12-4 and TRBJ2-3; no reliable D call. The J call is in doubt because the DNA end fits TRBJ2-1 better. The CDR3 runs 14 residues. CDR3 region: CASSTPRVGNEQFF. Written as DNA, the CDR3 is TGTGCCAGCAGTACCCCGAGAGTGGGCAATGAGCAGTTCTTC.

This clonotype showed up many times. This CDR3 is CASSRQGSIEAFF. In DNA, the CDR3 is TGTGCCAGCAGTCGACAGGGAAGCATTGAAGCTTTCTTT. The chain joins TRBV2 to TRBJ1-1, with TRBD1 identical over 7 bases. CDR1 is SNHLY and CDR2 is FYNNEI in the germline V gene. The CDR3 loop spans 13 amino acids. J gave up 7 bases and V 5 bases, and 7 bases lay outside the gene matches.

This chain joins TRBV19 and TRBJ1-5; TRBD1 matches at 8 bases. Germline CDR1 LNHDA, CDR2 SQIVND (reference sequence). This CDR3 spans 14 amino acids. The V and J ends lost 7 bases and 3 bases, in that order; junction bases with no gene match: 5. The CDR3 reads CASMGGQDNQPQHF. CDR3 sequence (DNA): TGTGCCAGTATGGGGGGACAGGACAATCAGCCCCAGCATTTT.

This clonotype has more than one count but fewer than ten. The chain employs TRBV7-2 and TRBJ2-7, with D maybe TRBD2 (5 bases). Germline lookup yields CDR1 SGHTA and CDR2 FQGNSA. Trimming pared 4 bases from V and 4 bases from J, leaving 11 bases between. CDR3 length equals 13 residues. For the CDR3, the DNA is TGTGCCAGCAGCTCGGTACAGCGGTACGAGCAGTACTTC. Translating gives CASSSVQRYEQYF.

At least ten counts were recorded for this clonotype. This chain connects TRBV11-2 to TRBJ2-2; 9 nucleotides align to TRBD2. The CDR3 covers 16 residues. Germline V lookup: CDR1 SGHAT, CDR2 FQNNGV. With V trimmed by 2 bases and J by 2 bases, 3 bases remained unmatched. CDR3 in amino acids: CASSLIAGANTGELFF. Written as DNA, the CDR3 is TGTGCCAGCAGCTTAATAGCGGGAGCAAACACCGGGGAGCTGTTTTTT.

The table lists this clonotype with a few counts. The chain links TRBV7-3 to TRBJ1-3, with D perhaps matching TRBD1 (6 bases). The CDR3 consists of 15 residues. Looked up from germline, CDR1 is SGHTA and CDR2 is FQGTGA. V was shortened by 4 bases and J by 0 bases, with 10 bases between the two germline ends. The CDR3 DNA is TGTGCCAGCAGCTCCGGACAGTTCTCTGGAAACACCATATATTTT. Protein: CASSSGQFSGNTIYF.

This clonotype was recorded a few times. J is TRBJ2-7 and V is TRBV5-6; weak D call: TRBD1 (5 bases). V was trimmed by 0 bases and J by 4 bases, leaving 11 bases between them. CDR1 and CDR2 (germline): SGHDT, YYEEEE. The CDR3 contains 14 residues. As DNA, the CDR3 is TGTGCCAGCAGCTTGGGGTCAGGGCGGTACGAGCAGTACTTC. Translation gives CASSLGSGRYEQYF.

In the case of this clonotype: A much bigger clone sits one base away, suggesting this may be a read error. The V and J genes are TRBV20-1 and TRBJ1-1; the D gene is possibly TRBD1 (5 bases). The germline CDR1 and CDR2 sequences are DFQATT and SNEGSKA (reference sequence). The CDR3 is made up of 11 amino acids. The CDR3 loop is CSAGMDTGAFF. Here the CDR3 DNA reads TGCAGTGCTGGTATGGACACTGGAGCTTTCTTT.

In the case of this clonotype: This could be a read error, since a much larger clone is one nucleotide away. V is TRBV7-9 and J is TRBJ2-1; TRBD1 might be the D (5 bases). Germline CDR1 reads SEHNR; CDR2 reads FQNEAQ (reference sequence). This CDR3 contains 15 residues. V lost 4 bases and J 6 bases, leaving 16 bases between the germline ends. The CDR3 protein is CASSSLLAGINEQFF. The CDR3 bases are TGTGCCAGCAGCTCATTGCTTGCAGGGATCAATGAGCAGTTCTTC.

There are a few counts of this clonotype. The J gene is TRBJ2-5, the V gene TRBV6-1; 7 nucleotides match TRBD1. Germline V gene lookup returns CDR1 MNHNS and CDR2 SASEGT. Trimming removed 7 bases from V and 5 bases from J; junction bases left unmatched: 10. The CDR3 runs to 14 residues. As DNA, the CDR3 is TGTGCCAGCATTCGACAGGGCCTCGGGGAGACCCAGTACTTC. Translated: CASIRQGLGETQYF.

This clonotype was observed a few times. This sequence joins TRBV30 and TRBJ2-7, with D perhaps matching TRBD2 (6 bases). Trimming shortened V by 2 bases and J by 5 bases, and 13 bases separated the two germline ends. The germline V gene has CDR1 GTSNPN and CDR2 SVGIG (reference sequence). The CDR3 consists of 13 residues. CDR3 region: CAWSHGGWDEQYF. Written as DNA, the CDR3 is TGTGCCTGGAGTCACGGGGGATGGGACGAGCAGTACTTC. Combining the CDR3 with reference TRBV30 and TRBJ2-7 gives the whole variable domain SQTIHQWPATLVQPVGSPLSLECTVEGTSNPNLYWYRQAAGRGLQLLFYSVGIGQISSEVPQNLSASRPQDRQFILSSKKLLLSDSGFYLCAWSHGGWDEQYFGPGTRLTVT.

This clonotype turned up a few times. The rearrangement uses TRBV29-1 and TRBJ2-4; perhaps TRBD1 as D (6 bases). The length of the CDR3 is 11 residues. Per the germline V gene, CDR1 is SQVTM and CDR2 is ANQGSEA. Trimming stripped 4 bases from V and 7 bases from J, with 8 bases between. The CDR3 loop is CSVAGENIQYF. In nucleotides, the CDR3 is TGCAGCGTTGCAGGGGAGAACATTCAGTACTTC.

Ten or more counts support this clonotype. V and J are TRBV7-9 and TRBJ2-7; TRBD2 matches at 7 bases. The junction had 6 bases not matched to a gene; V was cut back by 5 bases and J by 5 bases. The CDR3 is 13 amino acids. CDR1 and CDR2 from the germline V gene are SEHNR and FQNEAQ (reference sequence). This CDR3 is CASSMGLHHEQYF. In DNA form, the CDR3 reads TGTGCCAGCAGCATGGGACTACACCACGAGCAGTACTTC.

A note on this clonotype: This could be a read error, since a much larger clone is one nucleotide away. The chain is built from TRBV7-2 and TRBJ2-7; TRBD1 matches at 10 bases. Germline CDR1 is SGHTA and CDR2 is FQGNSA. This CDR3 is built from 15 residues. The CDR3 sequence is CASSSGQGNAYVQYF. CDR3 in DNA: TGTGCCAGCAGCTCGGGACAGGGGAACGCGTACGTGCAGTACTTC.

This clonotype appeared many times. The chain joins TRBV20-1 to TRBJ1-2; D is uncertain. The CDR3 has 10 residues. Germline lookup yields CDR1 DFQATT and CDR2 SNEGSKA (reference sequence). Deletions cut 3 bases from V and 5 bases from J, with 4 bases between. The CDR3, as DNA: TGCAGTGCTAGGGGGTATGGCTACACCTTC. Protein product: CSARGYGYTF.

The table lists this clonotype with many counts. The rearrangement uses TRBV6-1 and TRBJ2-7, with 9 bases matching TRBD2. The V gene end was trimmed by 5 bases and the J gene end by 1 base; junction bases not matched to a gene: 9. The germline V gene has CDR1 MNHNS and CDR2 SASEGT. This CDR3 comprises 16 residues. The CDR3 coding sequence is TGTGCCAGCAGTCCGCGCCCGACTAGCGGTTCCTACGAGCAGTACTTC. Protein sequence: CASSPRPTSGSYEQYF.

This clonotype was counted at least ten times. This sequence joins TRBV27 and TRBJ2-7, with TRBD1 identical over 8 bases. The CDR3 totals 15 residues. V lost 5 bases, J lost 2 bases, and 8 bases stayed unmatched. CDR1 is MNHEY and CDR2 is SMNVEV in the germline V gene (reference sequence). The CDR3 is CASSPRTGSPYEQYF. CDR3 DNA sequence: TGTGCCAGCAGTCCAAGGACAGGGTCCCCCTACGAGCAGTACTTC.

This clonotype occurred once. Given a much more abundant clone one base away, this may be a read error. This sequence joins TRBV27 and TRBJ2-3, with D perhaps matching TRBD2 (6 bases). Germline-derived CDR1 and CDR2 are MNHEY and SMNVEV (reference sequence). The CDR3 is 15 amino acids. DNA of the CDR3: TGTGCCAGCCGCCCTCGAGCGGGTATTACAGATACGCGGTATTTT. Encoded protein: CASRPRAGITDTRYF.

This clonotype has more than one count but fewer than ten. In nucleotides, the CDR3 is TGTGCCAGCAGCAAGCCCGTCAGCGGACCCCTTTACAATGAGCAGTTCTTC. This translates into CASSKPVSGPLYNEQFF. The chain couples TRBV14 to TRBJ2-1; D is perhaps TRBD2 (5 bases). Germline V gene sequence: CDR1 SGHDN, CDR2 FVKESK. Between the trimmed V and J ends, which lost 5 bases and 4 bases, there was a span of 21 bases. The CDR3 is 17 residues long.

There are a few counts of this clonotype. V and J are TRBV20-1 and TRBJ1-5; the match to TRBD1 covers 7 bases. The CDR3 loop spans 16 amino acids. The V segment lost 0 bases and the J segment 7 bases; nucleotides outside the gene matches: 12. Germline loops: CDR1 DFQATT, CDR2 SNEGSKA (reference sequence). Here the CDR3 reads CSARDPGRGGGQPQHF. The CDR3 DNA sequence: TGCAGTGCTAGAGATCCCGGCAGGGGGGGGGGACAGCCCCAGCATTTT.

The CDR3 protein is CASSPQGVGLDSPLHF. CDR3 DNA: TGTGCCAGCAGTCCCCAGGGGGTAGGGTTAGATTCACCCCTCCACTTT. V is TRBV6-1 and J is TRBJ1-6; 7 bases line up with TRBD1. Germline CDR1 is MNHNS and CDR2 is SASEGT. The V segment lost 5 bases and the J segment 8 bases; nucleotides outside the gene matches: 12. This CDR3 spans 16 amino acids.